This T cell receptor beta chain was profiled in a study of T cells in tumors after PD-1 blockade. Study overall: No patient had prior checkpoint blockade, systemic immunosuppression, or radiotherapy within 4 weeks. Each patient got pembrolizumab 200 mg every 3 weeks or cemiplimab 350 mg every 2 weeks. Daily vismodegib 150 mg continued in a subset of anti-PD-1-treated patients.

V dropped 6 bases and J dropped 12 bases, with 12 bases sitting between them. Germline V gene sequence: CDR1 MNHEY, CDR2 SMNVEV (reference sequence). CDR3 length: 11 amino acids. Tumor or blood genomic DNA was sequenced, with inputs of about 550 ng to 6,004 ng. Data came from immunoSEQ multiplex PCR; TCRdb stores just in-frame clones and leaves some out. The sample consists of some 66,000 clones, roughly 70% of them appearing once. This clone was seen a handful of times. The chain carries TRBV27 and TRBJ2-1; no definite D call. Sequenced here: PBMCs, sampled after anti-PD-1 treatment. The TCR originated in a human donor with basal cell carcinoma. The chain's CDR3 is CASSTGLRQFF. For the CDR3, the DNA is TGTGCCAGCAGCACCGGGCTCCGGCAGTTCTTC.